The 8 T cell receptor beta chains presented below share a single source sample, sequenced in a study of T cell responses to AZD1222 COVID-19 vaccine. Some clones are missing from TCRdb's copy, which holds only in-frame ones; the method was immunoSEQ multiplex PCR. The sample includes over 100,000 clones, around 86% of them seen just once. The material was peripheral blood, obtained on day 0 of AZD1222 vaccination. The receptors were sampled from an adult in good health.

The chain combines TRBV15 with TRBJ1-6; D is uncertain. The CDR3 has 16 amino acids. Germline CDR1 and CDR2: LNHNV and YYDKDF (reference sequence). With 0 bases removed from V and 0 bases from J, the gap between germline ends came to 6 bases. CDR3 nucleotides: TGTGCCACCAGCAGAGAAGGCGGCTCCTATAATTCACCCCTCCACTTT. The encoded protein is CATSREGGSYNSPLHF.

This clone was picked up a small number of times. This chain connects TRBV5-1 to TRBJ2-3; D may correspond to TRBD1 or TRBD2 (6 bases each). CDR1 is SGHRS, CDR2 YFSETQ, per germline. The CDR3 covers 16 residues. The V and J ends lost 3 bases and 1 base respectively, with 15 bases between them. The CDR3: CASSSIGGGGTDTQYF. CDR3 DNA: TGCGCCAGCAGCTCTATCGGGGGCGGGGGCACAGATACGCAGTATTTT.

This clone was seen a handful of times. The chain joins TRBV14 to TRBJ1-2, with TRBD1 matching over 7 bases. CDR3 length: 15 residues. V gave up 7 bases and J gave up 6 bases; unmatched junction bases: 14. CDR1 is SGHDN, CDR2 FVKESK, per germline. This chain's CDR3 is CASKPPGQLLNGYTF. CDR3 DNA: TGTGCCAGCAAACCGCCGGGACAGTTACTGAATGGCTACACCTTC.

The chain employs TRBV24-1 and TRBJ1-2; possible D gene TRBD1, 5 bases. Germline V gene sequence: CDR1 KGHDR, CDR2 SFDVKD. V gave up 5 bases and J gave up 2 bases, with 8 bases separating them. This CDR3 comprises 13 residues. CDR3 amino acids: CATSVGRNYGYTF. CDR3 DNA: TGTGCCACCAGTGTGGGGCGGAACTATGGCTACACCTTC.

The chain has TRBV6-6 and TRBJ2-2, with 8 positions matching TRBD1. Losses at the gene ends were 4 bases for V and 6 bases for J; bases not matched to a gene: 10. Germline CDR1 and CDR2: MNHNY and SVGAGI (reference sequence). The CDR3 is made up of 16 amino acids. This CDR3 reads CASSFPTGEPSGELFF. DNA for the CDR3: TGTGCCAGCAGTTTCCCGACAGGGGAGCCATCCGGGGAGCTGTTTTTT.

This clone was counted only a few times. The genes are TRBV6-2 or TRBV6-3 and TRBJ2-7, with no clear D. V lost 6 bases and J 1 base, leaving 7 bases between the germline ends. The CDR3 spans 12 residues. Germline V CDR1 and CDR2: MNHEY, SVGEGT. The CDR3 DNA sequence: TGTGCCAGCAGCCAGACTTCCTACGAGCAGTACTTC. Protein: CASSQTSYEQYF.

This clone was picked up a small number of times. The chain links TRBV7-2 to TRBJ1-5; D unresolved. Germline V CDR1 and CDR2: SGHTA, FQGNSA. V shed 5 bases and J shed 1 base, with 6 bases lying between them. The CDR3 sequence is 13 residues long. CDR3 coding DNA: TGTGCCAGCAGCCCAGAAAGCAATCAGCCCCAGCATTTT. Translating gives CASSPESNQPQHF.

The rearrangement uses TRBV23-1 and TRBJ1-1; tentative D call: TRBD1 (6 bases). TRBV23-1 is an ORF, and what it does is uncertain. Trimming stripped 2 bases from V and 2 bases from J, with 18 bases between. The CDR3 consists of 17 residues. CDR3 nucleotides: TGCGCCAGCAGTCAACCCCCCACGGACAGAAATAACACTGAAGCTTTCTTT. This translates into CASSQPPTDRNNTEAFF.